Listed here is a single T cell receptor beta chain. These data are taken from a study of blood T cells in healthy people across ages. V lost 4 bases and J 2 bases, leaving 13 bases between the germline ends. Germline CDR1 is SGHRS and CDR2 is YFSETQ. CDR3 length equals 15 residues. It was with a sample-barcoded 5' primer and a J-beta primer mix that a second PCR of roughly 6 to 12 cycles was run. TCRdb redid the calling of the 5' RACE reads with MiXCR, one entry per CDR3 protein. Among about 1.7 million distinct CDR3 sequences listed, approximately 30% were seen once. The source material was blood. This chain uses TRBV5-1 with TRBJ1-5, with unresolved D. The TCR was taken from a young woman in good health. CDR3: CASSPDSGGNQPQHF. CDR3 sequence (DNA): TGCGCCAGCAGCCCGGACTCTGGTGGCAATCAGCCCCAGCATTTT.